This T cell receptor beta chain was observed in a study of shared clonotypes between healthy human individuals. The trim removed 5 bases at V and 9 bases at J, leaving 7 bases unmatched. Germline lookup yields CDR1 SGHVS and CDR2 FQNEAQ. This CDR3 is built from 14 residues. Method: immunoSEQ multiplex PCR; TCRdb's copy keeps in-frame clones and lacks some. The repertoire holds roughly 2.4 million clones, with roughly 95% as singletons. The genes are TRBV7-8 and TRBJ1-6, with 7 bases matching TRBD1. This clonotype originated in a man aged 18 to 29 in good health. What was sequenced was naive CD4+ T cells sorted from blood. Stated subset: CD45RA+ positively selected. The CDR3 loop reads CASSQTGNSSPLHF. The CDR3 DNA follows: TGTGCCAGCAGCCAGACAGGGAACAGTTCACCCCTCCACTTT. The full variable domain, its missing parts supplied by reference TRBV7-8 and TRBJ1-6, is GAGVSQSPRYKVAKRGQDVALRCDPISGHVSLFWYQQALGQGPEFLTYFQNEAQLDKSGLPSDRFFAERPEGSVSTLKIQRTQQEDSAVYLCASSQTGNSSPLHFGNGTRLTVT.